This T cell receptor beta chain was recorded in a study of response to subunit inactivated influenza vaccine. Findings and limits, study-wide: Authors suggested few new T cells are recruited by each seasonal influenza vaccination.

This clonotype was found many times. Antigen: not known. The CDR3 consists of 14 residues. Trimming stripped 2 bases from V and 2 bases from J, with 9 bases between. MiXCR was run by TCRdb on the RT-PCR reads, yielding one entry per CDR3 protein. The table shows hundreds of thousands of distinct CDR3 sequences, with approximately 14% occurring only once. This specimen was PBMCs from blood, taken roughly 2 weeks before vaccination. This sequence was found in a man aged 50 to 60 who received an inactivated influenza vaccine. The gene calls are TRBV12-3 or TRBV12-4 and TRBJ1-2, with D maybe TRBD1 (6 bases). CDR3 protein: CASSLRTENYGYTF. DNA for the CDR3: TGTGCCAGCAGTTTAAGGACAGAGAACTATGGCTACACCTTC.